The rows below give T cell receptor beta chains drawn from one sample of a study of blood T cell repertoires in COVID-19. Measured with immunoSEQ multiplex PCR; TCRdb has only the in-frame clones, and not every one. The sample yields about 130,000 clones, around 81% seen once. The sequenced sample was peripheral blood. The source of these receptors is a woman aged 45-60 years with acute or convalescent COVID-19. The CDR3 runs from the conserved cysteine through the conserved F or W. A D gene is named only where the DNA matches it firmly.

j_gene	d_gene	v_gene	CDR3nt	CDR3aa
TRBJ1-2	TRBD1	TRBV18	TGTGCCAGCTCAGTCAGCTCGACGGACAGGCTGGATGGCTACACCTTC	CASSVSSTDRLDGYTF
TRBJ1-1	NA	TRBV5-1	TGCGCCAGCAGCTTGGAAGGGACATCTGAAGCTTTCTTT	CASSLEGTSEAFF
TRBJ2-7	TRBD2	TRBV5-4	TGTGCCAGCAGCAGGGGACTAGCGGACTTTCTCGAGCAGTACTTC	CASSRGLADFLEQYF
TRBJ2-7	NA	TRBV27	TGTGCCAGCAGTTCATCGGCAACCCTAGGATACGAGCAGTACTTC	CASSSSATLGYEQYF
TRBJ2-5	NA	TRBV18	TGTGCCAGCTCACTTTTCAGACAAGGCGAGACCCAGTACTTC	CASSLFRQGETQYF
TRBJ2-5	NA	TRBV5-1	TGCGCCAGCAGCTTGACGGGAGTAGAGACCCAGTACTTC	CASSLTGVETQYF
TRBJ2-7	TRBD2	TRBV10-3	TGTGCCATCAGTGAGCCCGGACTAGCGGGAAACGAGCAGTACTTC	CAISEPGLAGNEQYF
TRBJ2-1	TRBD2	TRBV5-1	TGCGCCAGCAGCTTCACTAGCGGAGTAAATGGGGATGAGCAGTTCTTC	CASSFTSGVNGDEQFF
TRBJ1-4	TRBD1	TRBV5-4	TGTGCCAGCAGTGCCGCACAGGGGCGGGACGAAAAACTGTTTTTT	CASSAAQGRDEKLFF
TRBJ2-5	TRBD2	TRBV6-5	TGTGCCAGCAGTTATAGCGGGGGTCAGCAAGAGACCCAGTACTTC	CASSYSGGQQETQYF